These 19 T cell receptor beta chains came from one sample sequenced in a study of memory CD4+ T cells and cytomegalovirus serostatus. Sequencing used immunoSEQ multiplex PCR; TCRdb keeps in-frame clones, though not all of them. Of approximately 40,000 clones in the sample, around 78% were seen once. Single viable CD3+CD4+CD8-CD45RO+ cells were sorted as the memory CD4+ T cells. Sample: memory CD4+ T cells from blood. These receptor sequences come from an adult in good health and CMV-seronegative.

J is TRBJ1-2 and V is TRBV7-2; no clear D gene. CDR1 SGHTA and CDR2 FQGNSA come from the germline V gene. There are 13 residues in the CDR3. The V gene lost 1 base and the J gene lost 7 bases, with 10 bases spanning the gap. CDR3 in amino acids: CASSLVSGFGYTF. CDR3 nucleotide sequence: TGTGCCAGCAGCTTAGTGTCGGGGTTTGGCTACACCTTC.

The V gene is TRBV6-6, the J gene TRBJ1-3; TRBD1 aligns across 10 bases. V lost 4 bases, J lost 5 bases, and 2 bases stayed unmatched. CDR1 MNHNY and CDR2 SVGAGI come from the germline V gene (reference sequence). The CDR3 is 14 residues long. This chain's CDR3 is CASSWGQGRNTIYF. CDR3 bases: TGTGCCAGCAGTTGGGGACAGGGGAGAAACACCATATATTTT.

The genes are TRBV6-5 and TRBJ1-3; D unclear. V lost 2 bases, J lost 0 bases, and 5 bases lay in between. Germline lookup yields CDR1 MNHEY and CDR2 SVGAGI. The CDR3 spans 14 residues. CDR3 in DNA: TGTGCCAGCAGTTACGGCGACTCTGGAAACACCATATATTTT. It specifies CASSYGDSGNTIYF.

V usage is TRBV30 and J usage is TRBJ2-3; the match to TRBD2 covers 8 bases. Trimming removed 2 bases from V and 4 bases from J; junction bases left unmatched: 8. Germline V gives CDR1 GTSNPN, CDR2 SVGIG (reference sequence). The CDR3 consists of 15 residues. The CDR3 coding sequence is TGTGCCTGGAGTAAGATAGCGGGGAACTCAGATACGCAGTATTTT. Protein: CAWSKIAGNSDTQYF.

The CDR3 spells CASSEVGFLNTGELFF. CDR3 nucleotide sequence: TGTGCCAGCAGTGAAGTCGGGTTTCTGAACACCGGGGAGCTGTTTTTT. The chain has TRBV2 and TRBJ2-2; no firm D call. V dropped 1 base and J dropped 1 base, with 10 bases sitting between them. The germline gives CDR1 SNHLY, CDR2 FYNNEI. The CDR3 is made up of 16 amino acids.

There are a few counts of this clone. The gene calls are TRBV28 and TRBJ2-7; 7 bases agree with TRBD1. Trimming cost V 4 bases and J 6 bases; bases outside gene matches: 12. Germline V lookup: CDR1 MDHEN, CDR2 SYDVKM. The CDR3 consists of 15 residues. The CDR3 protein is CASSSLTRDSGEQYF. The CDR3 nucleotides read TGTGCCAGCAGTTCATTAACCCGGGACAGTGGCGAGCAGTACTTC.

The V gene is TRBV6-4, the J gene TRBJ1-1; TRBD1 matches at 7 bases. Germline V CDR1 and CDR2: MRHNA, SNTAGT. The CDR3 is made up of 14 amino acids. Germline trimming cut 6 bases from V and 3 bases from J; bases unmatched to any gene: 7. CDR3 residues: CASRETGRDTEAFF. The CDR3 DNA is TGTGCCAGCAGGGAGACAGGGCGGGACACTGAAGCTTTCTTT.

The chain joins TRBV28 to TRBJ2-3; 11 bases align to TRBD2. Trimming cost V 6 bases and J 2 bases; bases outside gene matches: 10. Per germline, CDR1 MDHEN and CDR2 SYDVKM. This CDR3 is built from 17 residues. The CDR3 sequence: CASRPSLAGGSTDTQYF. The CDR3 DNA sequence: TGTGCCAGCAGGCCTTCTTTAGCGGGAGGGTCCACAGATACGCAGTATTTT.

In nucleotides, the CDR3 is TGTGCCAGCAGTCTAACAAGGGGGGACAGCCAGCATTTT. Its protein is CASSLTRGDSQHF. The chain links TRBV4-2 to TRBJ1-5; 7 nucleotides match TRBD1. Trimming cost V 6 bases and J 12 bases; bases outside gene matches: 11. The CDR3 spans 13 residues. Germline V CDR1 and CDR2: LGHNA, YNFKEQ.

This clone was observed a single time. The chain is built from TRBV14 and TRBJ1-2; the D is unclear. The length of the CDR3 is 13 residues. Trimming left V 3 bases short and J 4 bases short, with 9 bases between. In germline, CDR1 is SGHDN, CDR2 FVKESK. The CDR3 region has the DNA TGTGCCAGCAGCCAGGCGAGGGCCTATGGCTACACCTTC. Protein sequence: CASSQARAYGYTF.

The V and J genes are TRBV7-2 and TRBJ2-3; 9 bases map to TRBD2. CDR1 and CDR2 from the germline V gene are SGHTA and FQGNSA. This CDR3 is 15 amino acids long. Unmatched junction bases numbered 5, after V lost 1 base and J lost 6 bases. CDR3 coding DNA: TGTGCCAGCAGCTTAGGGGGTAGCGGGAGCGATACGCAGTATTTT. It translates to CASSLGGSGSDTQYF.

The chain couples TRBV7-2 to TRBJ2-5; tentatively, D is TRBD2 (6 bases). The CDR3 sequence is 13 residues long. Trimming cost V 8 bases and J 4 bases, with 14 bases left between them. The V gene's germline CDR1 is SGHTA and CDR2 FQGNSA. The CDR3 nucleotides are TGTGCCAGCCGGGACTCCGGGGCAGAGACCCAGTACTTC. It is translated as CASRDSGAETQYF. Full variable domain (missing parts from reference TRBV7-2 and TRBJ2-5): GAGVSQSPSNKVTEKGKDVELRCDPISGHTALYWYRQSLGQGLEFLIYFQGNSAPDKSGLPSDRFSAERTGGSVSTLTIQRTQQEDSAVYLCASRDSGAETQYFGPGTRLLVL.

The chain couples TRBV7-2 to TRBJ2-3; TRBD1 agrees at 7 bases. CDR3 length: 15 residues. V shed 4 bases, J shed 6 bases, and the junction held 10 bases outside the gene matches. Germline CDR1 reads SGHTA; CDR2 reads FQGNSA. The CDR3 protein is CASSWQTGEMDTQYF. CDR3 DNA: TGTGCCAGCAGCTGGCAAACAGGGGAAATGGATACGCAGTATTTT.

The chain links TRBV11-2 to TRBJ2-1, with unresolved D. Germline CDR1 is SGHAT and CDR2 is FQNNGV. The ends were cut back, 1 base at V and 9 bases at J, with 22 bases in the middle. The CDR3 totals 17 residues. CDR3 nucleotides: TGTGCCAGCAGCTTAGTCACGGCAGCTGCTAGTTTTACTGAGCAGTTCTTC. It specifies CASSLVTAAASFTEQFF.

In DNA form, the CDR3 reads TGTGCCAGCAGAAGGGGCAGGGATTCGAACACTGAAGCTTTCTTT. Protein: CASRRGRDSNTEAFF. The chain links TRBV27 to TRBJ1-1, with D perhaps TRBD1 (5 bases). V shed 6 bases and J shed 1 base, with 15 bases lying between them. Per the germline V gene, CDR1 is MNHEY and CDR2 is SMNVEV (reference sequence). CDR3 size: 15 residues.

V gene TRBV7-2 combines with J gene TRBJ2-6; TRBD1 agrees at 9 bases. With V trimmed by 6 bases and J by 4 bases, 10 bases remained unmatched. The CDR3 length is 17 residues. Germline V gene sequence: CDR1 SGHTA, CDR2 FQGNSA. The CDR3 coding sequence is TGTGCCAGCAGGACTACAGGGGGCCTTTGGGGGGCCAACGTCCTGACTTTC. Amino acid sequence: CASRTTGGLWGANVLTF.

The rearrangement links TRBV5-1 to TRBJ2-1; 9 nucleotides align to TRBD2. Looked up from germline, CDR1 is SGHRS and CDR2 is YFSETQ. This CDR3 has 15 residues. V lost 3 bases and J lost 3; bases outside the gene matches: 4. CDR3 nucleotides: TGCGCCAGCAGCTCGACTAGCGGCTTCTACAATGAGCAGTTCTTC. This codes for CASSSTSGFYNEQFF. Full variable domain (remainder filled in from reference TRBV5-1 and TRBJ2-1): KAGVTQTPRYLIKTRGQQVTLSCSPISGHRSVSWYQQTPGQGLQFLFEYFSETQRNKGNFPGRFSGRQFSNSRSEMNVSTLELGDSALYLCASSSTSGFYNEQFFGPGTRLTVL.

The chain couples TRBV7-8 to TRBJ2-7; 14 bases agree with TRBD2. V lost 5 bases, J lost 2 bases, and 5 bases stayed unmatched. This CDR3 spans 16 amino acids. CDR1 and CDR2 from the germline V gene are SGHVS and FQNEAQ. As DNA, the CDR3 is TGTGCCAGCAGCGGGGGGACTAGCGGGAGACCCTACGAGCAGTACTTC. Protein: CASSGGTSGRPYEQYF.

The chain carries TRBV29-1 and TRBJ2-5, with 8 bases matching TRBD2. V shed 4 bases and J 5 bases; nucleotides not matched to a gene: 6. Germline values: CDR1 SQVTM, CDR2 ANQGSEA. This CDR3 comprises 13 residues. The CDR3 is CSVAVSGSETQYF. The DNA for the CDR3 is TGCAGCGTTGCGGTCAGCGGGAGCGAGACCCAGTACTTC.